The clone carrying this T cell receptor beta chain appeared many times. The antigen is not known. Little can be read into the size of this beta chain, an off-target read in a library designed for alpha chains. This record belongs to a study of spatial heterogeneity in lung cancer. Study-wide findings and caveats: Among tumor T cells, estimated coverage was approximately 7% for alpha chains and 13% for beta chains. Expanded intratumoral alpha and beta TCR counts tracked tumor mutation counts.

The time point denotes: sample taken at primary tumor resection. Donors were roughly 70 untreated early-stage non-small cell lung cancer patients. The germline V gene has CDR1 SGHRS and CDR2 YFSETQ. V dropped 6 bases and J dropped 3 bases, with 12 bases sitting between them. There are 13 residues in the CDR3. From the 5' RACE reads, TCRdb called clonotypes with MiXCR, one entry per CDR3 protein. The table includes thousands of distinct CDR3 sequences, around 5% detected once. The V gene is TRBV5-1, the J gene TRBJ1-1; tentative D call: TRBD1 (6 bases). The sequencing used lung tumor tissue, collected at surgery. The source is a male donor with early-stage non-small cell lung cancer. In nucleotides, the CDR3 is TGCGCCAGCACATCCAGGGGAGACACTGAAGCTTTCTTT. Encoded protein: CASTSRGDTEAFF.